This is a list of T cell receptor beta chains from one sample in a study of blood T cell repertoires in COVID-19. Profiled with immunoSEQ multiplex PCR; TCRdb holds only in-frame clones, not every one. The table lists roughly 300,000 clones, 90% of them singletons. Sequencing was carried out using peripheral blood. These receptors were taken from a woman under 40 with COVID-19, enrolled during active disease. Each CDR3 is given with its conserved first and last residue. The order of the fields is clone size, V gene, D gene, J gene, CDR3 protein, CDR3 DNA. The D gene is left open where the match is weak. Not every row has a clone size; where given, it reads once, few, many or a size class.

abundance: .; v_gene: TRBV7-6; d_gene: .; j_gene: TRBJ1-3; CDR3aa: CASSLQVRAGAGNTIYF; CDR3nt: TGTGCCAGCAGCTTACAAGTGAGGGCAGGGGCAGGAAACACCATATATTTT
abundance: .; v_gene: TRBV2; d_gene: TRBD2; j_gene: TRBJ2-5; CDR3aa: CASSDGGVGAQYF; CDR3nt: TGTGCCAGCAGCGATGGGGGGGTCGGGGCCCAGTACTTC
abundance: .; v_gene: TRBV5-4; d_gene: TRBD2; j_gene: TRBJ2-5; CDR3aa: CASNRESGSGKTQYF; CDR3nt: TGTGCCAGCAACCGGGAGAGCGGGAGTGGAAAGACCCAGTACTTC
abundance: .; v_gene: TRBV28; d_gene: .; j_gene: TRBJ1-6; CDR3aa: CATQGGGSPLHF; CDR3nt: TGTGCCACCCAAGGGGGGGGTTCACCCCTCCACTTT
abundance: once; v_gene: TRBV11-2; d_gene: TRBD2; j_gene: TRBJ2-2; CDR3aa: CASSLRSGPTGELFF; CDR3nt: TGTGCCAGCAGCTTACGTAGCGGGCCAACCGGGGAGCTGTTTTTT
abundance: .; v_gene: TRBV7-6; d_gene: TRBD2; j_gene: TRBJ2-7; CDR3aa: CASSVGEGGEQYF; CDR3nt: TGTGCCAGCAGCGTAGGGGAGGGAGGCGAGCAGTACTTC
abundance: .; v_gene: TRBV28; d_gene: .; j_gene: TRBJ2-3; CDR3aa: CASTRRGSRGDTQYF; CDR3nt: TGTGCCAGCACCCGTAGGGGGAGTCGGGGAGATACGCAGTATTTT
abundance: .; v_gene: TRBV28; d_gene: TRBD2; j_gene: TRBJ2-1; CDR3aa: CASSPGLGGNEQFF; CDR3nt: TGTGCCAGCAGCCCGGGACTAGGAGGAAATGAGCAGTTCTTC
abundance: .; v_gene: TRBV5-1; d_gene: .; j_gene: TRBJ2-1; CDR3aa: CASSLRVTNEQFF; CDR3nt: TGCGCCAGCAGCCTGCGGGTTACAAATGAGCAGTTCTTC
abundance: .; v_gene: TRBV28; d_gene: .; j_gene: TRBJ2-5; CDR3aa: CASSLQGSAGETQYF; CDR3nt: TGTGCCAGCAGTTTACAGGGTTCGGCAGGAGAGACCCAGTACTTC
abundance: .; v_gene: TRBV11-2; d_gene: .; j_gene: TRBJ2-1; CDR3aa: CASSLWGRDMDEQFF; CDR3nt: TGTGCCAGCAGCTTATGGGGCCGGGACATGGATGAGCAGTTCTTC
abundance: .; v_gene: TRBV5-1; d_gene: .; j_gene: TRBJ1-1; CDR3aa: CASSLAGLVSEAFF; CDR3nt: TGCGCCAGCAGCTTGGCGGGACTTGTCAGTGAAGCTTTCTTT
abundance: .; v_gene: TRBV6-2/TRBV6-3; d_gene: TRBD1; j_gene: TRBJ1-3; CDR3aa: CASSYSRDRGGNTIYF; CDR3nt: TGTGCCAGCAGTTACTCCCGGGACAGGGGTGGAAACACCATATATTTT
abundance: .; v_gene: TRBV6-5; d_gene: .; j_gene: TRBJ2-3; CDR3aa: CATTQSSTDTQYF; CDR3nt: TGTGCCACCACGCAGTCTAGCACAGATACGCAGTATTTT
abundance: .; v_gene: TRBV19; d_gene: .; j_gene: TRBJ1-2; CDR3aa: CASSMPTGPGYTF; CDR3nt: TGTGCCAGTAGTATGCCCACAGGGCCAGGCTACACCTTC
abundance: .; v_gene: TRBV2; d_gene: .; j_gene: TRBJ1-2; CDR3aa: CASSGGDLHTF; CDR3nt: TGTGCCAGCAGTGGGGGGGACCTCCACACCTTC
abundance: .; v_gene: TRBV5-1; d_gene: .; j_gene: TRBJ1-1; CDR3aa: CASSLERTAHKTEAFF; CDR3nt: TGCGCCAGCAGCTTGGAACGGACAGCTCATAAGACTGAAGCTTTCTTT